The rows below give T cell receptor beta chains drawn from one sample of a study of radiotherapy plus CTLA-4 blockade in lung cancer. TCRdb's table, derived via immunoSEQ multiplex PCR, lists solely in-frame clones and lacks some. In the table there are roughly 40,000 clones, about four fifths of which are singletons. This specimen was peripheral blood, taken from a patient treated with radiotherapy plus ipilimumab. The receptors come from a human donor with non-small cell lung cancer that progressed on radiotherapy plus ipilimumab. The CDR3 runs from the conserved cysteine through the conserved F or W. Each record gives: D gene, clone size, V gene, J gene, CDR3 DNA, CDR3 protein. The D gene is left open where the match is weak. Clone size is given for some rows only: seen once, a few or many times, or a class if the clone is expanded.

TRBD1	NA	TRBV2	TRBJ2-5	TGTGCCAGCAGCCACAGGGGAGAGACCCAGTACTTC	CASSHRGETQYF
TRBD1	NA	TRBV6-1	TRBJ1-2	TGTGCCAGCAGTGAAGTTGTAGGGGGCGTGAGGGGCTACACCTTC	CASSEVVGGVRGYTF
TRBD1	NA	TRBV19	TRBJ2-6	TGTGCCAGTAGTGTCGGACAGGGGAACTCTGGGGCCAACGTCCTGACTTTC	CASSVGQGNSGANVLTF
TRBD2	NA	TRBV7-9	TRBJ2-3	TGTGCCAGCAGCTTAGTTAAAGGCCTAGCGGGGACAGATACGCAGTATTTT	CASSLVKGLAGTDTQYF
NA	once	TRBV7-3	TRBJ2-7	TGTGCCAGCAGCTTAAGACCCGGGACTGACTACGAGCAGTACTTC	CASSLRPGTDYEQYF
NA	NA	TRBV4-1	TRBJ1-1	TGCGCCAGTAGCAAGCAGGGTATCACTGAAGCTTTCTTT	CASSKQGITEAFF
NA	NA	TRBV7-2	TRBJ1-5	TGTGCCAGCAGCTCTAGCAGGGGTGGGCAGCCCCAGCATTTT	CASSSSRGGQPQHF
TRBD1	few	TRBV19	TRBJ1-1	TGTGCCAGTAGTGGGACAGGGACCACTGAAGCTTTCTTT	CASSGTGTTEAFF
TRBD1	NA	TRBV7-2	TRBJ1-5	TGTGCCAGCAGCGCTCAGGGGGTTCCCAATCAGCCCCAGCATTTT	CASSAQGVPNQPQHF
NA	NA	TRBV5-6	TRBJ2-7	TGTGCCAGCAGCCCCCGACAGGTTGGCGAGCAGTACTTC	CASSPRQVGEQYF
NA	NA	TRBV6-1	TRBJ1-5	TGTGCCAGCAGTGAATTCCCGTCCAATCAGCCCCAGCATTTT	CASSEFPSNQPQHF
TRBD2	NA	TRBV9	TRBJ2-5	TGTGCCAGCAGCGTATTAGCGGGGATATACCAAGAGACCCAGTACTTC	CASSVLAGIYQETQYF
TRBD1	NA	TRBV16	TRBJ1-1	TGTGCCAGCAGCCACCGGGGACAGGGGGCGGAAGCTTTCTTT	CASSHRGQGAEAFF
TRBD1	NA	TRBV6-1	TRBJ1-2	TGTGCCAGCAGTGCGGACAGGGTACAAGCCGGCTACACCTTC	CASSADRVQAGYTF
NA	NA	TRBV4-1	TRBJ1-2	TGCGCCAGCAGCCAAGGGAGGGGGGGTGGCCGTCGTGGCTACACCTTC	CASSQGRGGGRRGYTF
NA	once	TRBV7-3	TRBJ1-6	TGTGCCAGCAGCGAAGGAGGTGGGCATTCACCCCTCCACTTT	CASSEGGGHSPLHF
TRBD2	NA	TRBV4-2	TRBJ2-2	TGTGCCAGCAGCAGAGGGTTTTTTAGCGGGGGAGACGCGAACACCGGGGAGCTGTTTTTT	CASSRGFFSGGDANTGELFF
NA	NA	TRBV4-2	TRBJ2-5	TGTGCCAGCAGCCAAGATTCCGATACCATCGGGGTATGGGAGACCCAGTACTTC	CASSQDSDTIGVWETQYF
NA	NA	TRBV14	TRBJ1-1	TGTGCCAGCAGCCAAGTCGGGGGGGCCCTCACTGAAGCTTTCTTT	CASSQVGGALTEAFF
TRBD2	once	TRBV5-1	TRBJ2-5	TGCGCCAGAAAAGAGCGGGGGGGGGTGGAGACCCAGTACTTC	CARKERGGVETQYF
TRBD2	NA	TRBV7-6	TRBJ2-1	TGTGCCAGCAGCTTAACTAGCGGGGGCACCGGGAATGAGCAGTTCTTC	CASSLTSGGTGNEQFF
TRBD2	NA	TRBV19	TRBJ2-2	TGTGCCAGTAGTCCCCGGACTAGCACCAACACCGGGGAGCTGTTTTTT	CASSPRTSTNTGELFF
TRBD2	NA	TRBV6-7	TRBJ2-7	TGTGCCAGCAGTTTACCGGGACTAGCGGCCTACGAGCAGTACTTC	CASSLPGLAAYEQYF
TRBD1	NA	TRBV18	TRBJ1-3	TGTGCCAGCTCACCACCGACAGGGACAGGAAACACCATATATTTT	CASSPPTGTGNTIYF
NA	NA	TRBV6-5	TRBJ1-3	TGTGCCAGCAGTTACAGGGAGGCTGGAAACACCATATATTTT	CASSYREAGNTIYF
NA	NA	TRBV6-5	TRBJ1-1	TGTGCCAGCACCCCCGGCAGGGTTGGTGAAGCTTTCTTT	CASTPGRVGEAFF
NA	NA	TRBV29-1	TRBJ2-1	TGCAGCGTTGACGGACAGTACAATGAGCAGTTCTTC	CSVDGQYNEQFF
NA	NA	TRBV4-3	TRBJ1-4	TGCGCCAGCAGCAAAACGGGATACTTTAATGAAAAACTGTTTTTT	CASSKTGYFNEKLFF
NA	NA	TRBV21-1	TRBJ2-1	TGTGCCAGCAGCAAAGGAGGCGGTGATGAGCAGTTCTTC	CASSKGGGDEQFF
NA	NA	TRBV4-3	TRBJ2-4	TGCGCCAGCAGCCAGGACGGTACGGGGAACATTCAGTACTTC	CASSQDGTGNIQYF
TRBD1	NA	TRBV18	TRBJ1-6	TGTGCCAGCTCACTGGACAGGGTTCCTTCACCCCTCCACTTT	CASSLDRVPSPLHF
NA	NA	TRBV20-1	TRBJ1-1	TGCAGTGCGGCGGGGAACACTGAAGCTTTCTTT	CSAAGNTEAFF
NA	NA	TRBV7-9	TRBJ2-3	TGTGCCAGCAGCTTTGAGCTCACAGATACGCAGTATTTT	CASSFELTDTQYF
NA	NA	TRBV6-6	TRBJ2-4	TGTGCCAGCAGTTACCGGACAGATAAAAACATTCAGTACTTC	CASSYRTDKNIQYF
NA	NA	TRBV5-1	TRBJ1-1	TGCGCCAGCAGCACGGCGGGGCACTCGAACACTGAAGCTTTCTTT	CASSTAGHSNTEAFF
TRBD1	once	TRBV4-1	TRBJ1-1	TGCGCCAGCAGCCAAATATTTGGGACAGCCAACACTGAAGCTTTCTTT	CASSQIFGTANTEAFF
TRBD1	NA	TRBV18	TRBJ2-7	TGTGCCAGCTCACCGCAAGGACAGGGCTACGAGCGGTACTTC	CASSPQGQGYERYF
NA	NA	TRBV10-3	TRBJ2-3	TGTGCCATCAGTGGACTATTCCCTAGCACAGATACGCAGTATTTT	CAISGLFPSTDTQYF
NA	NA	TRBV28	TRBJ1-5	TGTGCCATCACATTACAGGGAAATAATCAGCCCCAGCATTTT	CAITLQGNNQPQHF
TRBD2	NA	TRBV7-2	TRBJ2-7	TGTGCCAGCAGCTTAGGGAGTAGCGGGGGCTACGAGCAGTACTTC	CASSLGSSGGYEQYF
NA	NA	TRBV7-9	TRBJ2-2	TGTGCCAGCAACAATCAGGGGCACGGGGAGCTGTTTTTT	CASNNQGHGELFF
NA	NA	TRBV4-1	TRBJ2-1	TGCGCCAGCAGCCAAGATCGAGGGTCCCCCTACAATGAGCAGTTCTTC	CASSQDRGSPYNEQFF
NA	NA	TRBV27	TRBJ2-1	TGTGCCAGCAGTCCGCAGGGGGGCGGGTGGTACAATGAGCAGTTCTTC	CASSPQGGGWYNEQFF
NA	NA	TRBV13	TRBJ2-5	TGTGCCAGCAGCCGACTACAGGGATCGGTGGAAGAGACCCAGTACTTC	CASSRLQGSVEETQYF
TRBD1	NA	TRBV6-1	TRBJ2-2	TGTGCCAGCAGTTCGGGGACAGCGAACACCGAGGAGCTGTTTTTT	CASSSGTANTEELFF
TRBD1	NA	TRBV7-2	TRBJ1-6	TGTGCCAGCAGCGGGCCGGGACAGGATTCACCCCTCCACTTT	CASSGPGQDSPLHF
NA	NA	TRBV6-6	TRBJ1-2	TGTGCCAGCAGTGAGGGTAACTATGGCTACACCTTC	CASSEGNYGYTF
TRBD1	few	TRBV4-1	TRBJ1-6	TGCGCCAGCAGCGAAGGGGGAGGGGGGACAGGGAGTTCACCCCTCCACTTT	CASSEGGGGTGSSPLHF
TRBD1	NA	TRBV19	TRBJ1-5	TGTGCCAGTAGGGCGGGACAGGGGGCTATTCAGCCCCAGCATTTT	CASRAGQGAIQPQHF
TRBD1	NA	TRBV5-4	TRBJ1-6	TGTGCCAGCAGCTTGTCAGGGGGAGTCTATAATTCACCCCTCCACTTT	CASSLSGGVYNSPLHF
TRBD1	once	TRBV18	TRBJ1-2	TGTGCCAGCTCACCGGGACAGGGTGGCTACACCTTC	CASSPGQGGYTF
TRBD2	NA	TRBV7-2	TRBJ2-7	TGTGCCAGCAGGCAGGGAGGGTCAACCTACGAGCAGTACTTC	CASRQGGSTYEQYF
TRBD1	NA	TRBV7-6	TRBJ1-6	TGTGCCAGCAGCTTAGCCGAGGACAGGGGGGCCCTCCACTTT	CASSLAEDRGALHF
TRBD1	NA	TRBV27	TRBJ2-7	TGTGCCAGCAGAAAGACAGGGGAGTACGAGCAGTACTTC	CASRKTGEYEQYF
NA	NA	TRBV7-2	TRBJ2-7	TGTGCCAGCAGGGTGGCGGCGGGTCCCTACGAGCAGTACTTC	CASRVAAGPYEQYF
TRBD2	NA	TRBV19	TRBJ2-3	TGTGCCAGTAGCATAGTCGGGAGCGGGGGGGCAGGGGATACGCAGTATTTT	CASSIVGSGGAGDTQYF
TRBD1	NA	TRBV7-8	TRBJ1-2	TGTGCCAGCAGCGTCCCGGGACAGGGCTATGGCTACACCTTC	CASSVPGQGYGYTF
NA	few	TRBV19	TRBJ1-1	TGTGCCAGTAGTATTTTGTTGATACAGGAGAACACTGAAGCTTTCTTT	CASSILLIQENTEAFF
TRBD1	NA	TRBV4-1	TRBJ1-4	TGCGCCAGCAGCCAACCAAGTGGACAGGGGGGTGAAAAACTGTTTTTT	CASSQPSGQGGEKLFF